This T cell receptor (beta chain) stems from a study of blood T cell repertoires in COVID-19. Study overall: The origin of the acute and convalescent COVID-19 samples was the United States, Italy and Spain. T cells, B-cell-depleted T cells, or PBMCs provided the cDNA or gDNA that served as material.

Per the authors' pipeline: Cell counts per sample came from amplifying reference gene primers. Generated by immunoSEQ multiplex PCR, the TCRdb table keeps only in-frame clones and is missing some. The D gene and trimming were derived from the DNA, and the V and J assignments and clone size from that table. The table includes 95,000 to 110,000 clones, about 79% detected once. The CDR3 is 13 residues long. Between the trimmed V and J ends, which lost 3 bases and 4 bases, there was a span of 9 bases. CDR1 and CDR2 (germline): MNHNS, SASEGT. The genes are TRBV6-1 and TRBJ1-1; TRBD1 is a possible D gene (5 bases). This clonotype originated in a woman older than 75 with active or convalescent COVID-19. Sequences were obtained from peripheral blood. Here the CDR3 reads CASSEEGPTEAFF. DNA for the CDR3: TGTGCCAGCAGTGAGGAGGGACCCACTGAAGCTTTCTTT.